Listed here is a single T cell receptor (beta chain). The authors ran a second PCR of roughly 6 to 12 cycles using a sample-barcoded 5' primer and a J-beta primer mix. From the 5' RACE reads, TCRdb called clonotypes with MiXCR, one entry per CDR3 protein. The data show around 700,000 distinct CDR3 sequences, roughly 25% seen once. This sample stems from a study of blood T cells in healthy people across ages. Per germline, CDR1 SEHNR and CDR2 FQNEAQ (reference sequence). The CDR3 extends over 15 amino acids. Trimming shortened V by 5 bases and J by 3 bases, and 17 bases separated the two germline ends. The same sample was also used in a study of T cells of mothers and their children.

The rearrangement uses TRBV7-9 and TRBJ2-7; D is perhaps TRBD2 (5 bases). This clonotype was obtained from a boy aged 5-17 years in good health. The sample consisted of blood. The CDR3 bases are TGTGCCAGCAGCATGGACGCCCGGGATTTCTACGAGCAGTACTTC. Amino acids: CASSMDARDFYEQYF.